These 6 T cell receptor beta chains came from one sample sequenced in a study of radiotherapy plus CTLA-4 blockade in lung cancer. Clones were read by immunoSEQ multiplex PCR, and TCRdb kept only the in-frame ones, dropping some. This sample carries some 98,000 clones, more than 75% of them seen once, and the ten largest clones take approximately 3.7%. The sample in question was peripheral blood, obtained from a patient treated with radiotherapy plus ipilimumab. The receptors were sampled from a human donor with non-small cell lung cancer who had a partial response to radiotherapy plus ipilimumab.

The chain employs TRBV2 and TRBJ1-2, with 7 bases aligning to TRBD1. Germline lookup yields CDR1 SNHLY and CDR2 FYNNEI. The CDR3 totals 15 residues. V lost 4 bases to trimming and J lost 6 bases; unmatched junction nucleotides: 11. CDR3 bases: TGTGCCAGCAGTGTAAGGGGGCAGGGATGGGATGGCTACACCTTC. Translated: CASSVRGQGWDGYTF. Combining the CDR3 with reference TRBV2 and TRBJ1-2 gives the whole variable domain EPEVTQTPSHQVTQMGQEVILRCVPISNHLYFYWYRQILGQKVEFLVSFYNNEISEKSEIFDDQFSVERPDGSNFTLKIRSTKLEDSAMYFCASSVRGQGWDGYTFGSGTRLTVV.

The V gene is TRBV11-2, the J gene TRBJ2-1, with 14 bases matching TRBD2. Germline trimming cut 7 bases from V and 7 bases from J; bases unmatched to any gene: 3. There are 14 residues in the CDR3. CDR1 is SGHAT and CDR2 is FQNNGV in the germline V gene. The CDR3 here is CASTRTSGRNEQFF. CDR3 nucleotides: TGTGCCAGCACCCGGACTAGCGGGAGGAATGAGCAGTTCTTC. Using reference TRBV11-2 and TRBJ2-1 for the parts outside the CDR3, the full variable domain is EAGVAQSPRYKIIEKRQSVAFWCNPISGHATLYWYQQILGQGPKLLIQFQNNGVVDDSQLPKDRFSAERLKGVDSTLKIQPAKLEDSAVYLCASTRTSGRNEQFFGPGTRLTVL.

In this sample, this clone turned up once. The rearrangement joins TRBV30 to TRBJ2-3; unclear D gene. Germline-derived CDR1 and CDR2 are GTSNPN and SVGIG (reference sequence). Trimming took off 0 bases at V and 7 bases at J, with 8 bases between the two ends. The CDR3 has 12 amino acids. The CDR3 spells CAWSVQLNTQYF. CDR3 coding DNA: TGTGCCTGGAGTGTACAGTTGAATACGCAGTATTTT.

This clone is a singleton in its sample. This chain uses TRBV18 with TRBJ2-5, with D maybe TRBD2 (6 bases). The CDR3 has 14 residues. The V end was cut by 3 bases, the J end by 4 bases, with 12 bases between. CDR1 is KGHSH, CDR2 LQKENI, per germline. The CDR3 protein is CASSPPGGTETQYF. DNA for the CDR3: TGTGCCAGCTCACCCCCTGGCGGGACAGAGACCCAGTACTTC.

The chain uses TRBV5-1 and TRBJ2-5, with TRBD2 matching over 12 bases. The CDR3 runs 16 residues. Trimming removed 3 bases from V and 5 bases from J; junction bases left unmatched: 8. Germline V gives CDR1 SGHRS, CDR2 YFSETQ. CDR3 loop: CASSSRRTSGRETQYF. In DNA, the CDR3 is TGCGCCAGCAGCTCCCGGAGAACTAGCGGGAGGGAGACCCAGTACTTC.

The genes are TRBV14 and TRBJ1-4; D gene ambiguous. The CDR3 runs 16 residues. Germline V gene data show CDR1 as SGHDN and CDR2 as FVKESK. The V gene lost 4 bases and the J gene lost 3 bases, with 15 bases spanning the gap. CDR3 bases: TGTGCCAGCAGCCTGCGAGGGTGGCGGTCTAATGAAAAACTGTTTTTT. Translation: CASSLRGWRSNEKLFF.